In this sample, the clone carrying this T cell receptor beta chain turned up a few times. This record comes from a study of T cells in Graves' hyperthyroidism and ophthalmopathy. V lost 5 bases, J lost 3 bases, and 11 bases lay in between. Germline lookup yields CDR1 SEHNR and CDR2 FQNEAQ (reference sequence). The CDR3 covers 13 residues. What was amplified from RNA transcripts were TCR beta CDR3 regions. RT-PCR in the first round (using the HTBI primer set) targeted the TCR CDR3. TCRdb redid the calling of the multiplex PCR reads with MiXCR, one entry per CDR3 protein. Of 500,000 to 650,000 distinct CDR3 sequences in the sample, about 45% are singletons; the top ten hold 35% to 50%.

The chain carries TRBV7-9 and TRBJ2-7; D call uncertain. The source of this sequence is an adult woman with Graves' disease, either hyperthyroidism or ophthalmopathy (not recorded which). Specimen: peripheral blood or thyroid tissue (not recorded which). The CDR3 spells CASSPPGRYEQYF. The DNA for the CDR3 is TGTGCCAGCAGCCCACCGGGTCGCTACGAGCAGTACTTC.